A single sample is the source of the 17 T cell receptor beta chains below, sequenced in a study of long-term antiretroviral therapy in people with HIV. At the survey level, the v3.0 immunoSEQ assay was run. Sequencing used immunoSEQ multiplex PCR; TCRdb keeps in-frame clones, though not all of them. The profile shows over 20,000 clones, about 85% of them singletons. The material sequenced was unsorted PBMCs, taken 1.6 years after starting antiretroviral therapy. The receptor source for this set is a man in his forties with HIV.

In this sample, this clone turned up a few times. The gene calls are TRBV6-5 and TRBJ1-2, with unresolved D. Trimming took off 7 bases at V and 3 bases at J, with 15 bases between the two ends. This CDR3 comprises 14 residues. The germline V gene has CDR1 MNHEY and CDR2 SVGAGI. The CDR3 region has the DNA TGTGCCAGCACAACCGGCAGTAGAGACTATGGCTACACCTTC. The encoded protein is CASTTGSRDYGYTF.

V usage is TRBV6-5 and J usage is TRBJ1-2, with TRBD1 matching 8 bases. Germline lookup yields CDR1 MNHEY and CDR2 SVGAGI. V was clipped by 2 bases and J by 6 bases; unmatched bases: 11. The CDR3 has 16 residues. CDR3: CASSYLVSTGVHGYTF. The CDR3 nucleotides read TGTGCCAGCAGTTACCTAGTCTCGACAGGGGTTCATGGCTACACCTTC.

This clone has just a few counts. CDR3 bases: TGTGCCAGCAGCCCCCGGGGCTCCTACGAGCAGTACTTC. It codes for CASSPRGSYEQYF. The V gene is TRBV14, the J gene TRBJ2-7; maybe TRBD2 (5 bases). The CDR3 runs to 13 residues. V was trimmed by 4 bases and J by 0 bases, leaving 7 bases between them. Looked up from germline, CDR1 is SGHDN and CDR2 is FVKESK.

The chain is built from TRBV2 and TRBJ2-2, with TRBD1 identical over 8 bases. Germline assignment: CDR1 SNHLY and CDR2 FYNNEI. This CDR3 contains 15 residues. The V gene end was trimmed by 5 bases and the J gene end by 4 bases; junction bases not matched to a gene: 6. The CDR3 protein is CASSTGGEGTGELFF. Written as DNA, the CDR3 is TGTGCCAGCAGTACAGGGGGAGAAGGCACCGGGGAGCTGTTTTTT.

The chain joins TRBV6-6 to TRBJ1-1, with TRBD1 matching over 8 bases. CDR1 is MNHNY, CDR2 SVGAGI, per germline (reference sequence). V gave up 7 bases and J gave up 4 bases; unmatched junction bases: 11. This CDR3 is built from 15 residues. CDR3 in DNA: TGTGCCAGCACAACGTACCCAGGGGGCGGCACTGAAGCTTTCTTT. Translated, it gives CASTTYPGGGTEAFF.

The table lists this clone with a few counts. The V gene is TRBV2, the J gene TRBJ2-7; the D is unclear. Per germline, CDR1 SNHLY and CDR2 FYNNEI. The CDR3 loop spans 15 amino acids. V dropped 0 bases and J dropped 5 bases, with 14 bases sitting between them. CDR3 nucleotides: TGTGCCAGCAGTGAAGCCCATTCAGGCTTCGACGAGCAGTACTTC. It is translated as CASSEAHSGFDEQYF.

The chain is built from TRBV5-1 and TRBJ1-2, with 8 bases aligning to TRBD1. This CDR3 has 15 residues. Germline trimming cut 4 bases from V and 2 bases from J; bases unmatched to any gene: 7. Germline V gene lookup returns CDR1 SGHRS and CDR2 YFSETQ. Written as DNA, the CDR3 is TGCGCCAGCAGCCAGACAGGGGAAAGGAACTATGGCTACACCTTC. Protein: CASSQTGERNYGYTF.

The CDR3 DNA reads as TGCGCCAGCACCCCCCTGGGGACAGGGCTGAGGAATGAGCAGTTCTTC. Encoded protein: CASTPLGTGLRNEQFF. This chain links TRBV5-1 with TRBJ2-1; TRBD1 agrees at 9 bases. The CDR3 sequence is 16 residues long. J lost 7 bases, V lost 6 bases, and 14 bases had no gene match. The V gene's germline CDR1 is SGHRS and CDR2 YFSETQ.

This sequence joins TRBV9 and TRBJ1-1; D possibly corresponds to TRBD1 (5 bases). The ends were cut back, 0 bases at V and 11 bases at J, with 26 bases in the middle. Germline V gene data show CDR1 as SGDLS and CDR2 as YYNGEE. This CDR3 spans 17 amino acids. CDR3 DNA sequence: TGTGCCAGCAGCGTAGAGGGGCCGGGGGGGACTGCCAAGCGGGCTTTCTTT. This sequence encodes CASSVEGPGGTAKRAFF.

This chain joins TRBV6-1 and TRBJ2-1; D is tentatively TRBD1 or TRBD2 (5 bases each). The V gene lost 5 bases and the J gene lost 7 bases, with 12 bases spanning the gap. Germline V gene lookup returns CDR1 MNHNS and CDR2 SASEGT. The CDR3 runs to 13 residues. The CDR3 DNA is TGTGCCAGCAGTCGGGGCGGACGGAATGAGCAGTTCTTC. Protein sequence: CASSRGGRNEQFF.

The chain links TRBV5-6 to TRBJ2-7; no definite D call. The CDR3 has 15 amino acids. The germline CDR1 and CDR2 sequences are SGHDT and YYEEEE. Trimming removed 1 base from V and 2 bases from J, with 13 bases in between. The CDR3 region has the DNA TGTGCCAGCAGCTTGAAACCGACCGCGGCCTACGAGCAGTACTTC. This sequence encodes CASSLKPTAAYEQYF.

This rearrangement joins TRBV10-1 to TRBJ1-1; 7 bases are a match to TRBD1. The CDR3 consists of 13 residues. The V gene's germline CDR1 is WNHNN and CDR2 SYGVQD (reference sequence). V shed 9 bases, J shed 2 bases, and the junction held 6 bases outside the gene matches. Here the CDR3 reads CASRTGANTEAFF. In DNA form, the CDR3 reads TGCGCCAGTAGAACAGGGGCCAACACTGAAGCTTTCTTT.

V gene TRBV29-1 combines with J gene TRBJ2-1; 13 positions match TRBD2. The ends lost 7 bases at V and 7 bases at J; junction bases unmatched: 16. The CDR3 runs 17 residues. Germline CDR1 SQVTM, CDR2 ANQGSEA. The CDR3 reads CSASRTSGGVIGNEQFF. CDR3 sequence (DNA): TGCAGCGCCTCCCGGACTAGCGGGGGTGTTATCGGGAATGAGCAGTTCTTC.

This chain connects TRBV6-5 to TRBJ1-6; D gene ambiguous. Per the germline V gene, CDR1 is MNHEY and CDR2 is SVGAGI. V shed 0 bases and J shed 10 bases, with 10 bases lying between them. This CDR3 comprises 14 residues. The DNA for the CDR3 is TGTGCCAGCAGTTACTCGACGAAGGGATCACCCCTCCACTTT. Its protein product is CASSYSTKGSPLHF.

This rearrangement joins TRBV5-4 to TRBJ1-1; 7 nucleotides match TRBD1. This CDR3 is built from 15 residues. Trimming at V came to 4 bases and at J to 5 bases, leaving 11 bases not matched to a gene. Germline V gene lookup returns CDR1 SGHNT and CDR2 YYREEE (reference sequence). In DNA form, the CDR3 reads TGTGCCAGCAGCCCCAGGACCAGGGGGTGGACTGAAGCTTTCTTT. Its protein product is CASSPRTRGWTEAFF. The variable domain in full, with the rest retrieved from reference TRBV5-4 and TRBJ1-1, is ETGVTQSPTHLIKTRGQQVTLRCSSQSGHNTVSWYQQALGQGPQFIFQYYREEENGRGNFPPRFSGLQFPNYSSELNVNALELDDSALYLCASSPRTRGWTEAFFGQGTRLTVV.

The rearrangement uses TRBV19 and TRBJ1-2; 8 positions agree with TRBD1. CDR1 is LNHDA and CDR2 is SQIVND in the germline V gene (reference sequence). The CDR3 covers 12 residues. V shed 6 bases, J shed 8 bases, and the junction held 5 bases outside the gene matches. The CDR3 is CASRTGDRGYTF. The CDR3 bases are TGTGCCAGTAGGACAGGGGATCGAGGCTACACCTTC.

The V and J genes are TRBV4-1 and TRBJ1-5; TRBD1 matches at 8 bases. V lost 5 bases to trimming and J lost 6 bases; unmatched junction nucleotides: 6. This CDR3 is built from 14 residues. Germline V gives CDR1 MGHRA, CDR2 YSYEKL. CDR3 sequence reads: CASSMTGASQPQHF. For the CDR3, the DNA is TGCGCCAGCAGCATGACAGGGGCGAGTCAGCCCCAGCATTTT.